This T cell receptor beta chain appears in the sequencing data of a study of T cell changes during pregnancy in multiple sclerosis. The table came from immunoSEQ multiplex PCR; TCRdb's copy has only in-frame clones and leaves some out. The top ten clones hold roughly 1.5% of a sample with about 64,000 clones, roughly 92% of them seen once. Germline loops: CDR1 MNHEY, CDR2 SVGAGI. The CDR3 sequence is 15 residues long. J was trimmed by 3 bases and V by 5 bases; bases with no gene match: 7. The clonotype originates from a female donor with multiple sclerosis, enrolled in a pregnancy study. The V and J genes are TRBV6-5 and TRBJ2-1, with 7 positions matching TRBD2. Material: peripheral blood, obtained in the second trimester of pregnancy. CDR3 region: CASSRREGGYNEQFF. Here the CDR3 DNA reads TGTGCCAGCAGTCGAAGGGAGGGTGGCTACAATGAGCAGTTCTTC.